Following are 27 T cell receptor beta chains from one sample sequenced in a study of blood T cell repertoires in COVID-19. TCRdb keeps only in-frame clones here, not all; method: immunoSEQ multiplex PCR. The sample contains about 62,000 clones, roughly 92% of which appear only once. Material: peripheral blood. The receptor source for this set is a human donor in a cohort sampled during active COVID-19.

The V call is TRBV2, the J call TRBJ2-7, with 9 bases aligning to TRBD1. The V segment lost 4 bases and the J segment 0 bases; nucleotides outside the gene matches: 4. The germline gives CDR1 SNHLY, CDR2 FYNNEI. CDR3 length: 15 amino acids. The CDR3 nucleotides read TGTGCCAGCAGTGGACAGGGGGGGGTCTCCTACGAGCAGTACTTC. Its translation: CASSGQGGVSYEQYF.

V and J are TRBV19 and TRBJ2-3, with 11 bases aligning to TRBD2. Germline CDR1 LNHDA, CDR2 SQIVND (reference sequence). Trimming took 5 bases from V and 5 from J; bases not matched to a gene: 15. This CDR3 spans 18 amino acids. The CDR3 nucleotides are TGTGCCAGTAGTGATAGGCCCTTACTAGCGGGAGCTCAAGATACGCAGTATTTT. The encoded protein is CASSDRPLLAGAQDTQYF.

The chain recombines TRBV7-2 with TRBJ1-2; TRBD1 matches 9 bases. Germline CDR1 is SGHTA and CDR2 is FQGNSA. The CDR3 consists of 15 residues. The ends lost 2 bases at V and 7 bases at J; junction bases unmatched: 8. The CDR3 sequence is CASSLFGTGFSGYTF. The CDR3 DNA reads TGTGCCAGCAGCTTATTCGGGACAGGGTTCTCTGGCTACACCTTC.

This clone has only a few counts. V is TRBV6-1 and J is TRBJ1-5; maybe TRBD1 (6 bases). V was shortened by 4 bases and J by 4 bases, with 17 bases between the two germline ends. The CDR3 extends over 16 amino acids. Germline assignment: CDR1 MNHNS and CDR2 SASEGT. The CDR3 DNA is TGTGCCAGCAGTGTTGGGCAGGGGTGGGGAAATCAGCCCCAGCATTTT. Translated: CASSVGQGWGNQPQHF.

This clone was observed a single time. The rearrangement links TRBV19 to TRBJ2-7, with TRBD2 identical over 11 bases. This CDR3 is 17 amino acids long. Trimming cost V 6 bases and J 2 bases; bases outside gene matches: 12. CDR1 and CDR2 (germline): LNHDA, SQIVND (reference sequence). CDR3 amino acids: CASSRRATSGVPYEQYF. As DNA, the CDR3 is TGTGCCAGTAGCCGGAGGGCGACTAGCGGGGTGCCCTACGAGCAGTACTTC.

The DNA of the CDR3 is TGCGCCAGCAGCACCGGACAGGCGCCCTACGAGCAGTACTTC. As protein: CASSTGQAPYEQYF. The chain employs TRBV5-1 and TRBJ2-7; 7 bases map to TRBD1. Germline assignment: CDR1 SGHRS and CDR2 YFSETQ. V gave up 4 bases and J gave up 2 bases; unmatched junction bases: 6. The CDR3 totals 14 residues.

The chain links TRBV7-3 to TRBJ2-7; perhaps TRBD2 as D (7 bases). The CDR3 runs to 13 residues. CDR1 SGHTA and CDR2 FQGTGA come from the germline V gene. V was cut by 5 bases and J by 2 bases, with 10 bases left in between. CDR3 coding DNA: TGTGCCAGCAGCCGGGGGGCCGCCTACGAGCAGTACTTC. Its translation is CASSRGAAYEQYF.

V usage is TRBV4-3 and J usage is TRBJ1-2; 8 bases line up with TRBD1. CDR3 length: 16 residues. J was trimmed by 9 bases and V by 1 base; bases with no gene match: 13. Germline loops: CDR1 LGHNA, CDR2 YSLEER. This chain's CDR3 is CASSQVGPRGPISYTF. CDR3 nucleotides: TGCGCCAGCAGCCAAGTCGGGCCCAGGGGGCCAATAAGCTACACCTTC.

The V call is TRBV18, the J call TRBJ2-7, with TRBD1 as a possible D gene (5 bases). This CDR3 is built from 15 residues. CDR1 is KGHSH, CDR2 LQKENI, per germline. The V gene lost 0 bases and the J gene lost 6 bases, with 15 bases spanning the gap. CDR3 amino acids: CASSPPQGRVGEQYF. CDR3 DNA: TGTGCCAGCTCACCACCTCAGGGCCGAGTAGGCGAGCAGTACTTC.

The chain couples TRBV9 to TRBJ1-4, with a weak D call TRBD1 (5 bases). The CDR3 contains 16 residues. The V and J ends lost 7 bases and 3 bases respectively, with 19 bases between them. The germline gives CDR1 SGDLS, CDR2 YYNGEE. In DNA, the CDR3 is TGTGCCAGCCGAGGCAGGGAGGGTAAAGCTAATGAAAAACTGTTTTTT. It encodes CASRGREGKANEKLFF.

This rearrangement joins TRBV6-6 to TRBJ2-1, with 9 bases matching TRBD1. CDR1 and CDR2 from the germline V gene are MNHNY and SVGAGI (reference sequence). Trimming at V came to 5 bases and at J to 7 bases, leaving 9 bases not matched to a gene. This CDR3 contains 15 residues. CDR3 amino acids: CASSPGTGYSNEQFF. Here the CDR3 DNA reads TGTGCCAGCAGTCCCGGGACAGGGTATTCGAATGAGCAGTTCTTC.

V gene TRBV2 combines with J gene TRBJ1-4; 7 bases agree with TRBD1. Losses at the gene ends were 0 bases for V and 0 bases for J; bases not matched to a gene: 25. This CDR3 has 24 amino acids. The germline CDR1 and CDR2 sequences are SNHLY and FYNNEI. CDR3 amino acids: CASSEARDRGWAVWAYATNEKLFF. CDR3 nucleotide sequence: TGTGCCAGCAGTGAAGCGCGGGACAGAGGATGGGCTGTATGGGCTTATGCAACTAATGAAAAACTGTTTTTT. Together with reference TRBV2 and TRBJ1-4, the CDR3 gives the full variable domain: EPEVTQTPSHQVTQMGQEVILRCVPISNHLYFYWYRQILGQKVEFLVSFYNNEISEKSEIFDDQFSVERPDGSNFTLKIRSTKLEDSAMYFCASSEARDRGWAVWAYATNEKLFFGSGTQLSVL.

The CDR3 loop is CAWSAGLALSTDTQYF. In DNA, the CDR3 is TGTGCCTGGAGTGCCGGACTAGCGCTTAGCACAGATACGCAGTATTTT. The chain carries TRBV30 and TRBJ2-3, with 9 bases that match TRBD2. The V gene's germline CDR1 is GTSNPN and CDR2 SVGIG (reference sequence). CDR3 length equals 16 residues. V shed 1 base, J shed 0 bases, and the junction held 5 bases outside the gene matches. Complete variable domain (other parts from reference TRBV30 and TRBJ2-3): SQTIHQWPATLVQPVGSPLSLECTVEGTSNPNLYWYRQAAGRGLQLLFYSVGIGQISSEVPQNLSASRPQDRQFILSSKKLLLSDSGFYLCAWSAGLALSTDTQYFGPGTRLTVL.

V gene TRBV25-1 combines with J gene TRBJ1-5, with D possibly being TRBD1 (5 bases). There are 13 residues in the CDR3. The germline gives CDR1 MGHDK, CDR2 SYGVNS. Deletions cut 4 bases from V and 6 bases from J, with 10 bases between. CDR3 protein: CASSVAGPQPQHF. CDR3 in DNA: TGTGCCAGCAGTGTGGCAGGGCCTCAGCCCCAGCATTTT. The variable domain in full, completed from reference TRBV25-1 and TRBJ1-5, reads EADIYQTPRYLVIGTGKKITLECSQTMGHDKMYWYQQDPGMELHLIHYSYGVNSTEKGDLSSESTVSRIRTEHFPLTLESARPSHTSQYLCASSVAGPQPQHFGDGTRLSIL.

V gene TRBV5-4 combines with J gene TRBJ1-1; 8 bases map to TRBD1. The V gene end was trimmed by 2 bases and the J gene end by 4 bases; junction bases not matched to a gene: 1. This CDR3 spans 13 amino acids. Looked up from germline, CDR1 is SGHNT and CDR2 is YYREEE (reference sequence). The CDR3 bases are TGTGCCAGCAGCTTTCAGGGGGCCACTGAAGCTTTCTTT. This codes for CASSFQGATEAFF.

This chain joins TRBV5-4 and TRBJ2-5; 7 bases map to TRBD1. The CDR3 has 13 residues. The germline CDR1 and CDR2 sequences are SGHNT and YYREEE (reference sequence). The V gene end was trimmed by 2 bases and the J gene end by 7 bases; junction bases not matched to a gene: 5. The CDR3 DNA sequence: TGTGCCAGCAGCTTAGAGGGGGCTAGGACCCAGTACTTC. It encodes CASSLEGARTQYF.

This rearrangement joins TRBV6-2 or TRBV6-3 to TRBJ1-2; TRBD1 matches 7 bases. The CDR3 consists of 16 residues. The trim removed 4 bases at V and 4 bases at J, leaving 12 bases unmatched. Germline loops: CDR1 MNHEY, CDR2 SVGEGT. CDR3 sequence reads: CASSSKQTNRGYGYTF. The CDR3, as DNA: TGTGCCAGCAGTTCCAAACAGACAAACAGGGGCTATGGCTACACCTTC.

The gene calls are TRBV5-4 and TRBJ2-3, with 13 bases fitting TRBD2. The CDR3 runs to 15 residues. Trimming took 1 base from V and 11 from J; bases not matched to a gene: 7. The germline gives CDR1 SGHNT, CDR2 YYREEE (reference sequence). The CDR3 region is CASSLFRTSGRKQYF. The CDR3 DNA reads as TGTGCCAGCAGCTTGTTCAGGACTAGCGGGAGAAAGCAGTATTTT.

Concerning this clone: The germline gene is not matched at one end of the junction; a read error may be the cause. J is TRBJ2-7 and V is TRBV28, with D perhaps TRBD2 (7 bases). The CDR3 consists of 12 residues. In germline, CDR1 is MDHEN, CDR2 SYDVKM. DNA of the CDR3: TGTGCCAGCAGTTTTGTGGGGGGGCTTCAAATTTTC. Translating gives CASSFVGGLQIF.

This clone occurred once. This chain links TRBV11-2 with TRBJ2-1; D perhaps matches TRBD1 (5 bases). The germline gives CDR1 SGHAT, CDR2 FQNNGV. The length of the CDR3 is 15 residues. V lost 5 bases, J lost 3 bases, and 14 bases lay in between. CDR3 sequence: CASSQGPGYYNEQFF. The CDR3 bases are TGTGCCAGCAGCCAGGGCCCCGGATACTACAATGAGCAGTTCTTC.

J is TRBJ1-1 and V is TRBV4-1; D unresolved. This CDR3 has 15 residues. The germline V and J ends were trimmed by 3 bases and 2 bases, with 13 bases remaining between them. Germline V gives CDR1 MGHRA, CDR2 YSYEKL. CDR3 region: CASSQAWAGNTEAFF. The CDR3 DNA reads as TGCGCCAGCAGCCAGGCCTGGGCGGGTAACACTGAAGCTTTCTTT.

This chain uses TRBV4-2 with TRBJ2-7; 7 nucleotides line up with TRBD1. This CDR3 is built from 20 residues. CDR1 is LGHNA, CDR2 YNFKEQ, per germline. V lost 1 base and J lost 4; bases outside the gene matches: 22. For the CDR3, the DNA is TGTGCCAGCAGCCAAGCGTGGTCAACCGTCAACAGGGGTGGTACGTACGAGCAGTACTTC. Protein product: CASSQAWSTVNRGGTYEQYF.

This rearrangement joins TRBV7-9 to TRBJ1-2, with D tentatively TRBD1 (5 bases). The CDR3 covers 18 residues. Germline loops: CDR1 SEHNR, CDR2 FQNEAQ (reference sequence). Trimming took 4 bases from V and 3 from J, leaving 24 bases between them. CDR3 sequence reads: CASSSQIPRRGFYYGYTF. CDR3 nucleotide sequence: TGTGCCAGCAGCTCCCAAATACCGAGGCGGGGGTTTTACTATGGCTACACCTTC.

The genes are TRBV27 and TRBJ1-4; maybe TRBD1 (6 bases). Trimming took off 5 bases at V and 8 bases at J, with 18 bases between the two ends. Germline CDR1 MNHEY, CDR2 SMNVEV (reference sequence). The CDR3 sequence is 15 residues long. Here the CDR3 reads CASSEYRVSGEKLFF. CDR3 in DNA: TGTGCCAGCAGTGAGTACAGGGTCTCTGGCGAAAAACTGTTTTTT.

The chain couples TRBV12-3 or TRBV12-4 to TRBJ2-7; 8 nucleotides align to TRBD1. This CDR3 comprises 13 residues. Losses at the gene ends were 6 bases for V and 9 bases for J; bases not matched to a gene: 10. CDR3 DNA sequence: TGTGCCAGCAGGGCCGGGACAGGTTCCATGCAGTACTTC. It is translated as CASRAGTGSMQYF.

This clone was counted a single time. The chain links TRBV11-1 to TRBJ2-7; D may be TRBD1 (6 bases). The CDR3 is 13 amino acids. Germline CDR1 SGHAT, CDR2 FQDESV (reference sequence). V was clipped by 7 bases and J by 2 bases, with 12 bases between them. CDR3 coding DNA: TGTGCCAGCACTCGGGACATCGCCTACGAGCAGTACTTC. This translates into CASTRDIAYEQYF.

The chain recombines TRBV30 with TRBJ1-1; TRBD1 matches 7 bases. Germline trimming cut 3 bases from V and 5 bases from J; bases unmatched to any gene: 9. CDR1 GTSNPN and CDR2 SVGIG come from the germline V gene (reference sequence). This CDR3 spans 14 amino acids. CDR3 amino acids: CAWRKTGQGTEAFF. The CDR3 DNA sequence: TGTGCCTGGAGGAAGACAGGGCAGGGTACTGAAGCTTTCTTT.